This TCR beta chain is from a study of PD-L1 blockade in urothelial cancer listed by TCRdb under 2017. Broadly, across the study: Every patient began therapy in 2014 and was given atezolizumab 1,200 mg intravenously every 3 weeks. Blood samples were analyzed at two time points: 3 weeks after treatment start (second dose) and 6 weeks after treatment start. Pretreatment tumor samples and matched peripheral blood, collected serially before and after atezolizumab treatment, underwent TCR sequencing. A median of around 150,000 T cells and some 84,000 unique TCRs was obtained from blood samples, and a median clonality of 0.080 was observed. The study was an exploratory multi-omic analysis of somatic, immune and clinical correlates of response to PD-L1 blockade with atezolizumab in urothelial cancer. Durable clinical benefit meant progression-free survival longer than 6 months, and TCR features were also tested against progression-free and overall survival. Twenty-five of 29 patients were identified as males with urothelial cancer of bladder origin, and a prior smoking history was reported by 18 of 29 patients. Nine or ten patients reached durable clinical benefit, while 20 to 25 patients did not. An ECOG performance status of 0 or 1 was recorded for the patients, and 0 to 3 prior chemotherapy regimens had been received by the patients. In the same patients who had TCR sequencing, pretreatment tumors also underwent whole exome sequencing and RNA sequencing. Pretreatment blood TCR-seq was available for nearly 30 patients, at least one posttreatment blood collection was obtained for approximately 25 patients, and tumor TCR-seq was available for approximately 25 patients.

To note about this clone: The antigen this receptor binds is unknown. No much larger clonotype is one base removed from it; base qualities were not supplied.

V and J are trimmed by 6 bases and 6 bases, and the gene matches miss 7 bases of the junction. Per the germline V gene (reference sequence), SGHNT is the CDR1 and YYREEE is the CDR2. The CDR3 measures 13 amino acids from cysteine to phenylalanine. Kept here is only the CDR3 DNA, which spans 39 bases and is read in frame from base 1. Broad study findings and their caveats: Patients with durable benefit showed greater expansion of tumor-associated TCR clones in peripheral blood 3 weeks after starting treatment (n of about 20, p = 0.022). Improved progression-free and overall survival was associated with having pretreatment peripheral blood TCR clonality below the median. Because the sample size was small (n ≈ 28) and many of the analyses were exploratory, the results are meant to be hypothesis-generating.

The time point label for this specimen denotes: pretreatment peripheral blood. The cohort comprised around 30 patients with locally advanced or metastatic urothelial carcinoma treated at Memorial Sloan Kettering on a trial protocol. Peripheral blood mononuclear cells were collected pretreatment and during treatment, with between 1 and 8 total time points obtained per patient. The Qiagen DNeasy Blood extraction kit was used to purify genomic DNA from total PBMCs and from tumor samples. PBMCs were collected pretreatment and during treatment, and were isolated and stored as previously described. To estimate absolute template abundance from read counts, synthetic TCR analog templates were spiked into each PCR. The immunoSEQ assay used bias-controlled V and J gene primers to amplify TCRbeta CDR3 regions from genomic DNA. Sequencing of rearranged TCRbeta segments was done at approximately 20X coverage. The authors processed their data as follows. Clustering was used to correct sequencing errors, and CDR3s were annotated against IMGT to assign V, D and J genes. Downstream analyses used only productive TCRbeta rearrangements, leaving out any out-of-frame or stop-codon sequences. Clonality was computed as one minus Shannon entropy normalized by the log of the number of unique productive sequences. Fisher's exact test with Benjamini-Hochberg correction, at a threshold of adjusted p below 0.01, was used to find clones that differed between time points or between blood and tumor. TCRdb took over this immuneACCESS table, retaining in-frame rearrangements with V and J assigned. Such tables are incomplete; in checked studies, under half of the missing clones stem from an unresolved V gene, and the remainder is unexplained. That table gives V, J and clone size, and the DNA gave D and trimming. Present in this sample are under 50,000 clones, roughly nine tenths of which were seen just once. The ten largest clones represent 10% to 12% of the sample.

This material consisted of PBMCs, taken around atezolizumab (anti-PD-L1) treatment. This sequence uses TRBV5-4 and TRBJ2-7, and TRBD1 aligns with 9 junction nucleotides. The receptor's source is a woman aged 60-75 years with urothelial cancer. The sequenced DNA is TGTGCCAGCACCGGGACAGGGTCTAGCGAGCAGTACTTC. Its product reads: CASTGTGSSEQYF.